A single sample gave rise to the 15 T cell receptor beta chains below, sequenced in a study of cytomegalovirus exposure and HLA in healthy donors. In the PCR, 60 Vbeta and 13 Jbeta primers were used. Profiled with immunoSEQ multiplex PCR; TCRdb holds only in-frame clones, not every one. Of about 140,000 clones in the sample, approximately 82% were seen once. The sample was PBMCs. These receptors all come from a middle-aged woman in good health and CMV-seronegative.

This clone was counted a few times. The V call is TRBV6-6, the J call TRBJ2-1; TRBD2 might be the D (6 bases). V was pared by 6 bases and J by 7 bases, with 19 bases between. Germline CDR1 MNHNY, CDR2 SVGAGI (reference sequence). The CDR3 sequence is 15 residues long. CDR3 in DNA: TGTGCCAGCAGCCGACCGACTAGTGGGCATAATGAGCAGTTCTTC. The encoded protein is CASSRPTSGHNEQFF.

V and J are TRBV6-1 and TRBJ2-1, with 7 bases lining up with TRBD1. The CDR3 sequence is 13 residues long. The J segment lost 8 bases and the V segment lost 4 bases, leaving 5 bases of the junction unmatched. The V gene's germline CDR1 is MNHNS and CDR2 SASEGT. CDR3 nucleotide sequence: TGTGCCAGCAGTGGACAGGGTAGGGATGAGCAGTTCTTC. Protein sequence: CASSGQGRDEQFF.

There are a few counts of this clone. V gene TRBV6-6 combines with J gene TRBJ1-3; 11 bases map to TRBD1. Per germline, CDR1 MNHNY and CDR2 SVGAGI (reference sequence). V shed 8 bases and J 3 bases; nucleotides not matched to a gene: 3. The CDR3 spans 14 residues. The CDR3 DNA follows: TGTGCCAGCGGACAGGGGGCGCATGGAAACACCATATATTTT. This translates into CASGQGAHGNTIYF.

The V call is TRBV19, the J call TRBJ1-2; 7 bases match TRBD1. J gave up 4 bases and V 5 bases, and 10 bases lay outside the gene matches. The CDR3 spans 15 residues. Per germline, CDR1 LNHDA and CDR2 SQIVND (reference sequence). For the CDR3, the DNA is TGTGCCAGTAGTCCTAACCGACAGGGCGGCTATGGCTACACCTTC. Protein sequence: CASSPNRQGGYGYTF.

The J gene is TRBJ1-2, the V gene TRBV5-1; TRBD1 aligns across 10 bases. The CDR3 contains 15 residues. Per germline, CDR1 SGHRS and CDR2 YFSETQ. V dropped 7 bases and J dropped 4; count of bases not matched to a gene: 10. CDR3 protein: CASGGQGVGPYGYTF. CDR3 nucleotide sequence: TGCGCCAGCGGAGGACAGGGGGTCGGTCCCTATGGCTACACCTTC.

The V gene is TRBV28, the J gene TRBJ1-5; maybe TRBD1 (6 bases). There are 15 residues in the CDR3. Germline V lookup: CDR1 MDHEN, CDR2 SYDVKM. Trimming pared 8 bases from V and 4 bases from J, leaving 18 bases between. The CDR3 reads CASDPSRDMNQPQHF. CDR3 nucleotides: TGTGCCAGCGACCCGTCCCGGGACATGAATCAGCCCCAGCATTTT.

The chain has TRBV27 and TRBJ1-1; D unclear. In germline, CDR1 is MNHEY, CDR2 SMNVEV (reference sequence). This CDR3 is built from 17 residues. V lost 1 base to trimming and J lost 1 base, with 16 bases between them. The CDR3, as DNA: TGTGCCAGCAGTTTATTCTTTCCCGGGTCCCAGAACACTGAAGCTTTCTTT. It codes for CASSLFFPGSQNTEAFF.

The CDR3, as DNA: TGTGCCAGCAGTTCCAGGGGTTTTAGCTATGGCTACACCTTC. This translates into CASSSRGFSYGYTF. The chain combines TRBV28 with TRBJ1-2; D possibly corresponds to TRBD1 (6 bases). The CDR3 is 14 residues long. CDR1 and CDR2 (germline): MDHEN, SYDVKM. Trimming took 4 bases from V and 4 from J, leaving 13 bases between them.

The chain uses TRBV18 and TRBJ2-1; the match to TRBD2 covers 9 bases. The V gene's germline CDR1 is KGHSH and CDR2 LQKENI. The J segment lost 7 bases and the V segment lost 4 bases, leaving 5 bases of the junction unmatched. The CDR3 totals 14 residues. The CDR3 protein is CASSQSSGANEQFF. CDR3 in DNA: TGTGCCAGCTCACAGTCTAGCGGGGCTAATGAGCAGTTCTTC.

The genes are TRBV7-9 and TRBJ2-7; possibly TRBD2 for D (6 bases). V was pared by 4 bases and J by 2 bases, with 12 bases between. This CDR3 is built from 14 residues. Per the germline V gene, CDR1 is SEHNR and CDR2 is FQNEAQ (reference sequence). The CDR3 coding sequence is TGTGCCAGCAGCTCTGAGGGACTTCCCTACGAGCAGTACTTC. Translated, it gives CASSSEGLPYEQYF. The complete variable domain, with remaining parts taken from reference TRBV7-9 and TRBJ2-7, reads DTGVSQNPRHKITKRGQNVTFRCDPISEHNRLYWYRQTLGQGPEFLTYFQNEAQLEKSRLLSDRFSAERPKGSFSTLEIQRTEQGDSAMYLCASSSEGLPYEQYFGPGTRLTVT.

This rearrangement joins TRBV28 to TRBJ2-3; 9 positions agree with TRBD2. The ends lost 0 bases at V and 4 bases at J; junction bases unmatched: 5. CDR1 and CDR2 from the germline V gene are MDHEN and SYDVKM. This CDR3 has 16 amino acids. The CDR3 loop is CASSLWGLANADTQYF. DNA of the CDR3: TGTGCCAGCAGTTTATGGGGACTAGCCAACGCAGATACGCAGTATTTT.

The V call is TRBV4-3, the J call TRBJ2-1; possible D gene TRBD2, 5 bases. Per the germline V gene, CDR1 is LGHNA and CDR2 is YSLEER. Trimming took 0 bases from V and 3 from J, leaving 12 bases between them. CDR3 length: 16 amino acids. The chain's CDR3 is CASSQDLGSVYNEQFF. CDR3 nucleotide sequence: TGCGCCAGCAGCCAAGACTTGGGTAGCGTCTACAATGAGCAGTTCTTC.

This chain links TRBV29-1 with TRBJ1-1, with 7 nucleotides matching TRBD1. The J segment lost 1 base and the V segment lost 7 bases, leaving 9 bases of the junction unmatched. CDR1 is SQVTM, CDR2 ANQGSEA, per germline. The CDR3 is made up of 14 amino acids. The CDR3 sequence: CSASGGNWNTEAFF. For the CDR3, the DNA is TGCAGCGCTTCAGGGGGGAATTGGAACACTGAAGCTTTCTTT.

This chain uses TRBV5-4 with TRBJ2-2; tentative D call: TRBD1 (6 bases). Trimming cost V 3 bases and J 0 bases, with 9 bases left between them. CDR3 length equals 15 residues. CDR1 is SGHNT, CDR2 YYREEE, per germline (reference sequence). CDR3 bases: TGTGCCAGCAGCTGGGGACACACGAACACCGGGGAGCTGTTTTTT. This translates into CASSWGHTNTGELFF.

Points on this clone: Relative to the germline gene, one junction end is altered; a read error may explain this. The J gene is TRBJ1-1, the V gene TRBV7-9; TRBD1 might be the D (6 bases). Germline V gene data show CDR1 as SEHNR and CDR2 as FQNEAQ (reference sequence). The CDR3 is 15 amino acids. Written as DNA, the CDR3 is TGTTCCAGCAGCCACGATGGGGGGGGCGTTGCTGAAGCTTTCTTT. It codes for CSSSHDGGGVAEAFF. The variable domain in full, with the rest retrieved from reference TRBV7-9 and TRBJ1-1, is DTGVSQNPRHKITKRGQNVTFRCDPISEHNRLYWYRQTLGQGPEFLTYFQNEAQLEKSRLLSDRFSAERPKGSFSTLEIQRTEQGDSAMYLCSSSHDGGGVAEAFFGQGTRLTVV.